This section outlines one T cell receptor beta chain sequence together with its context. This entry comes from a study of T cell responses to AZD1222 COVID-19 vaccine. The V segment lost 1 base and the J segment 8 bases; nucleotides outside the gene matches: 13. The CDR3 covers 18 residues. The germline V gene encodes CDR1 LGHDT and CDR2 YNNKEL (reference sequence). The repertoire was sequenced with immunoSEQ multiplex PCR; TCRdb's copy has only in-frame clones and lacks some. The sample contains 150,000 or so clones, over 75% of which appear only once. The chain uses TRBV3-1 (or the pseudogene TRBV3-2) and TRBJ2-1, with 11 bases lining up with TRBD2. This sample comprised peripheral blood, obtained on day 0 of AZD1222 vaccination. The receptor comes from an adult in good health. The CDR3 nucleotides read TGTGCCAGCAGCCAAGTACTAGCGGGGGCCCATAGCGGGGATGAGCAGTTCTTC. Translation: CASSQVLAGAHSGDEQFF.